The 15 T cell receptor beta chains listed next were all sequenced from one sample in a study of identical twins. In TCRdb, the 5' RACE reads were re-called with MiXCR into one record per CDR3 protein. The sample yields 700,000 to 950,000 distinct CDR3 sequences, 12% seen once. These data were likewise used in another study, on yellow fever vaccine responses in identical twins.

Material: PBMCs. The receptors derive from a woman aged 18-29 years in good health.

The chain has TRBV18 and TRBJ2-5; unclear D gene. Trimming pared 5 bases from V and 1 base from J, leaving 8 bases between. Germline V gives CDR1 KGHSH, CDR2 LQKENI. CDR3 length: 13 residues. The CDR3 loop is CASSSDGQETQYF. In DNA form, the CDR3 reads TGTGCCAGCTCATCGGACGGCCAAGAGACCCAGTACTTC.

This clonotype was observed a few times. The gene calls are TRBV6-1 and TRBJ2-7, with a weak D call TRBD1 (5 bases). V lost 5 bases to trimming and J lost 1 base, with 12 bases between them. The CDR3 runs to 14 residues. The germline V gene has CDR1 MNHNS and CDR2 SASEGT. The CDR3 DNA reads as TGTGCCAGCAGTCAGGGATTTGGTTCCTACGAGCAGTACTTC. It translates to CASSQGFGSYEQYF.

CDR3 sequence (DNA): TGTGCCAGCTGGGGCCCTACCACAGATACGCAGTATTTT. As protein: CASWGPTTDTQYF. This rearrangement joins TRBV3-1 to TRBJ2-3; D might be TRBD1 (5 bases). CDR3 length: 13 amino acids. Germline CDR1 reads LGHDT; CDR2 reads YNNKEL (reference sequence). The V end lost 8 bases, the J end lost 2 bases, and 11 bases lay between the germline ends.

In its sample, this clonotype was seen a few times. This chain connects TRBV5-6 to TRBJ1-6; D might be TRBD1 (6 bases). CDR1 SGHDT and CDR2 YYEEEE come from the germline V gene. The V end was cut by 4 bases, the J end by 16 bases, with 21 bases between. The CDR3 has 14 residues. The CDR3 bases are TGTGCCAGCAGCACCTCAGGGGCTTTACTGCCTCTCCACTTT. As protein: CASSTSGALLPLHF. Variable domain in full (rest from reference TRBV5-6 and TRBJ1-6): DAGVTQSPTHLIKTRGQQVTLRCSPKSGHDTVSWYQQALGQGPQFIFQYYEEEERQRGNFPDRFSGHQFPNYSSELNVNALLLGDSALYLCASSTSGALLPLHFGNGTRLTVT.

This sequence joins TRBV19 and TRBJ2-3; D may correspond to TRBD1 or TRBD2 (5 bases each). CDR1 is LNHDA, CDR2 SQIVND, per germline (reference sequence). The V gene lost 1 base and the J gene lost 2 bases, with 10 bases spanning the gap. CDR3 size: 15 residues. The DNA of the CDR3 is TGTGCCAGTAGTATAGTGGGGGTTAACACAGATACGCAGTATTTT. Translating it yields CASSIVGVNTDTQYF.

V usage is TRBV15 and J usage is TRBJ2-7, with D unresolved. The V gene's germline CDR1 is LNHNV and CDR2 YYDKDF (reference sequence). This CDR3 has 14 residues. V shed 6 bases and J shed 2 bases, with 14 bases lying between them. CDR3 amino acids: CATSIKGRAYEQYF. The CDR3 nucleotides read TGTGCCACCAGTATTAAAGGACGGGCCTACGAGCAGTACTTC.

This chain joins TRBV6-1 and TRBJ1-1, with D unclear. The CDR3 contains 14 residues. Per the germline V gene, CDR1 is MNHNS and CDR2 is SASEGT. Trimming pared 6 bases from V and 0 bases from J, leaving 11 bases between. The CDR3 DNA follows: TGTGCCAGCAGAAGACAACAAATGAACACTGAAGCTTTCTTT. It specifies CASRRQQMNTEAFF.

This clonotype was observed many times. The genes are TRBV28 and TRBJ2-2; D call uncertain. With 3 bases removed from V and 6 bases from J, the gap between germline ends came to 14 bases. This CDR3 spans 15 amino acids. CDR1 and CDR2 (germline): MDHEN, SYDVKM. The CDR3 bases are TGTGCCAGCAGTTTTGTCCCGGCCGTATCCGGGGAGCTGTTTTTT. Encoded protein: CASSFVPAVSGELFF.

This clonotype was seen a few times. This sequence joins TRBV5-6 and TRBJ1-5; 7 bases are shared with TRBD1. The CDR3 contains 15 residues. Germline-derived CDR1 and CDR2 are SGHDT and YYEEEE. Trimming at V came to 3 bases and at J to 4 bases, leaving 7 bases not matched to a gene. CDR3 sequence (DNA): TGTGCCAGCAGCTATGCCGGGACAGTAAATCAGCCCCAGCATTTT. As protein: CASSYAGTVNQPQHF. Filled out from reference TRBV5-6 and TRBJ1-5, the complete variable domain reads DAGVTQSPTHLIKTRGQQVTLRCSPKSGHDTVSWYQQALGQGPQFIFQYYEEEERQRGNFPDRFSGHQFPNYSSELNVNALLLGDSALYLCASSYAGTVNQPQHFGDGTRLSIL.

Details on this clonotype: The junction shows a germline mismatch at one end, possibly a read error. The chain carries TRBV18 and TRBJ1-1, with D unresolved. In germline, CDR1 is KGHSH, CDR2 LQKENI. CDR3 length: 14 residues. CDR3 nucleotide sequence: TGTGCCAGCTTACCAGCTGACCCGAACACTGAAGCTTTCTTT. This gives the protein CASLPADPNTEAFF.

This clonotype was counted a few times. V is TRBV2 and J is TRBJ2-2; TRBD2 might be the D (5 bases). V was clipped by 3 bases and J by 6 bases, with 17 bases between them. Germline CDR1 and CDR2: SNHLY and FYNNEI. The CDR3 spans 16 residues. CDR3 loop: CASSDRAAVGAGELFF. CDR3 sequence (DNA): TGTGCCAGCAGTGATAGGGCAGCGGTCGGAGCCGGGGAGCTGTTTTTT.

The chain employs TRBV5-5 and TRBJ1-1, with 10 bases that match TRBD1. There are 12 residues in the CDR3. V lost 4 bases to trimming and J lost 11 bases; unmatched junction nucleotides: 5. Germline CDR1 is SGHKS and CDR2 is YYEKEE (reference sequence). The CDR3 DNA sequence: TGTGCCAGCAGCCCGGACAGGGGGAATGCTTTCTTT. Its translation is CASSPDRGNAFF.

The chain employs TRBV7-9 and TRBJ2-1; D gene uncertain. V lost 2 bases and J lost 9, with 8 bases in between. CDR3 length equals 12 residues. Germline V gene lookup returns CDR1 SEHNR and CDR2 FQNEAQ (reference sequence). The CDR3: CASSLSWVEQFF. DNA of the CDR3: TGTGCCAGCAGCTTATCCTGGGTTGAGCAGTTCTTC.

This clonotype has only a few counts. This chain's CDR3 is CASTRLAGGPYNEQFF. In nucleotides, the CDR3 is TGTGCCAGCACCCGACTAGCGGGAGGACCCTACAATGAGCAGTTCTTC. This chain joins TRBV6-1 and TRBJ2-1, with 13 bases identical to TRBD2. V was clipped by 7 bases and J by 2 bases; unmatched bases: 5. Germline CDR1 and CDR2: MNHNS and SASEGT. The CDR3 spans 16 residues.

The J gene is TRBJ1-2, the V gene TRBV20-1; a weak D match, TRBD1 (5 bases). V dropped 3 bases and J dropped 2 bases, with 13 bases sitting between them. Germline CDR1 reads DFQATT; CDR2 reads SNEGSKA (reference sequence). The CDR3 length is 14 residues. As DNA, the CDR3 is TGCAGTGCTAGGGGGGAGCAGGGCAACTATGGCTACACCTTC. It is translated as CSARGEQGNYGYTF.